Listed below are T cell receptor beta chains from one sample, sequenced in a study of cytomegalovirus exposure and HLA in healthy donors. Sequencing used immunoSEQ multiplex PCR; TCRdb keeps in-frame clones, though not all of them. Of around 94,000 clones in the sample, roughly 78% were seen once. Input material: PBMCs. Every receptor here comes from a woman in her thirties or forties in good health and CMV-seropositive. CDR3s include the opening cysteine and the closing phenylalanine or tryptophan. Fields, in order: J gene, D gene, V gene, clone size, CDR3 protein, CDR3 DNA. D genes are given only for firm matches. Part of the rows lack a size; the others show once, few, many or a class for expanded clones.

J: TRBJ1-2; D: .; V: TRBV27; size: .; CDR3: CASSFRGRGGNYGYPF; DNA: TGTGCCAGCAGTTTTCGAGGAAGGGGCGGAAACTATGGCTACCCCTTC
J: TRBJ1-2; D: TRBD1; V: TRBV29-1; size: .; CDR3: CSVDETGAAYGYTF; DNA: TGCAGCGTTGACGAGACAGGGGCAGCCTATGGCTACACCTTC
J: TRBJ1-6; D: .; V: TRBV30; size: .; CDR3: CAWGARPLHF; DNA: TGTGCCTGGGGGGCAAGACCCCTCCACTTT
J: TRBJ2-3; D: TRBD1; V: TRBV27; size: once; CDR3: CASSGTGVSTDTQYF; DNA: TGTGCCAGCAGTGGGACAGGTGTTAGCACAGATACGCAGTATTTT
J: TRBJ2-7; D: TRBD2; V: TRBV11-3; size: .; CDR3: CASSIAGGSYEQYF; DNA: TGTGCCAGCAGCATAGCGGGAGGTTCCTACGAGCAGTACTTC
J: TRBJ1-1; D: .; V: TRBV4-1; size: .; CDR3: CASSQGQNTEAFF; DNA: TGCGCCAGCAGCCAAGGACAGAACACTGAAGCTTTCTTT
J: TRBJ2-3; D: TRBD1; V: TRBV10-3; size: .; CDR3: CATGQGSSTDTLYF; DNA: TGTGCCACGGGACAGGGTTCTAGCACAGATACGCTGTATTTT
J: TRBJ1-1; D: .; V: TRBV28; size: .; CDR3: CASSFSAGYTEAFF; DNA: TGTGCCAGCAGTTTCTCGGCAGGGTACACTGAAGCTTTCTTT
J: TRBJ2-7; D: .; V: TRBV7-9; size: few; CDR3: CASSLVVGQSYEQYF; DNA: TGTGCCAGCAGCTTAGTTGTCGGACAGTCCTACGAGCAGTACTTC
J: TRBJ1-3; D: .; V: TRBV7-9; size: .; CDR3: CASSLAEAGNTIYF; DNA: TGTGCCAGCAGCTTAGCGGAGGCTGGAAACACCATATATTTT
J: TRBJ2-7; D: .; V: TRBV18; size: .; CDR3: CASSRSAETYEQYF; DNA: TGTGCCAGCTCACGGTCAGCGGAGACCTACGAGCAGTACTTC
J: TRBJ1-1; D: .; V: TRBV30; size: .; CDR3: CAWAENTEAFF; DNA: TGTGCCTGGGCAGAGAACACTGAAGCTTTCTTT
J: TRBJ1-1; D: .; V: TRBV11-3; size: .; CDR3: CASSLGTQGPNTEAFF; DNA: TGTGCCAGCAGCTTAGGAACACAGGGCCCGAACACTGAAGCTTTCTTT
J: TRBJ2-3; D: TRBD2; V: TRBV6-6; size: .; CDR3: CASSSSRTSADTQYF; DNA: TGTGCCAGCAGCTCCTCTCGGACTAGCGCCGATACGCAGTATTTT
J: TRBJ1-1; D: .; V: TRBV30; size: once; CDR3: CAWSTDYREAFF; DNA: TGTGCCTGGAGTACAGACTATCGGGAAGCTTTCTTT
J: TRBJ2-7; D: .; V: TRBV28; size: .; CDR3: CASRLSYEQYF; DNA: TGTGCCAGCCGTCTTTCTTACGAGCAGTACTTC
J: TRBJ2-1; D: TRBD2; V: TRBV30; size: .; CDR3: CAWSVGLAGYTMEQFF; DNA: TGTGCCTGGAGTGTGGGACTAGCGGGGTATACAATGGAGCAGTTCTTC
J: TRBJ1-2; D: .; V: TRBV5-4; size: .; CDR3: CASSPNRISGYTF; DNA: TGTGCCAGCAGCCCTAACAGAATCTCTGGCTACACCTTC
J: TRBJ2-7; D: TRBD2; V: TRBV5-1; size: once; CDR3: CASSLSTSGTYEQYF; DNA: TGCGCCAGCAGCTTGTCCACTAGCGGTACCTACGAGCAGTACTTC
J: TRBJ2-3; D: TRBD1; V: TRBV27; size: .; CDR3: CASSLGTGVKSDTQYF; DNA: TGTGCCAGCAGTCTAGGGACAGGGGTCAAGTCAGATACGCAGTATTTT
J: TRBJ2-1; D: TRBD2; V: TRBV28; size: once; CDR3: CASTSGLAGYNEQFF; DNA: TGTGCCAGCACCTCGGGACTAGCGGGGTACAATGAGCAGTTCTTC
J: TRBJ2-3; D: .; V: TRBV7-3; size: .; CDR3: CASSLSVPGTQYF; DNA: TGTGCCAGCAGCTTAAGTGTCCCCGGGACGCAGTATTTT
J: TRBJ2-7; D: TRBD2; V: TRBV4-3; size: .; CDR3: CASSRTSGVYYEQYF; DNA: TGCGCCAGCAGCCGAACTAGCGGCGTTTACTACGAGCAGTACTTC
J: TRBJ1-2; D: .; V: TRBV5-1; size: .; CDR3: CASSLREGGPDGYTF; DNA: TGCGCCAGCAGCTTGAGGGAGGGGGGGCCAGACGGCTACACCTTC
J: TRBJ2-7; D: .; V: TRBV6-5; size: .; CDR3: CASSSSVPYEQYF; DNA: TGTGCCAGCAGTTCATCGGTTCCCTACGAGCAGTACTTC
J: TRBJ2-2; D: .; V: TRBV4-2; size: .; CDR3: CASSPRQANTGELFF; DNA: TGTGCCAGCAGCCCCCGACAGGCGAACACCGGGGAGCTGTTTTTT
J: TRBJ1-5; D: TRBD1; V: TRBV6-6; size: .; CDR3: CASSQDRLRPQHF; DNA: TGTGCCAGCAGCCAGGACAGGTTAAGGCCCCAGCATTTT
J: TRBJ2-1; D: TRBD2; V: TRBV5-1; size: .; CDR3: CASSLALAVNEQFF; DNA: TGCGCCAGCAGCTTGGCTCTAGCGGTCAATGAGCAGTTCTTC